Shown below are 17 T cell receptor beta chains from a single sample sequenced in a study of radiotherapy plus CTLA-4 blockade in lung cancer. Sequencing used immunoSEQ multiplex PCR; TCRdb keeps in-frame clones, though not all of them. The sample yields fewer than 140,000 clones, about 85% seen once. The specimen was peripheral blood, collected from a patient treated with radiotherapy plus ipilimumab. The receptors stem from a human donor with non-small cell lung cancer that progressed on radiotherapy plus ipilimumab. Some clones in this sample may be carry-over from other donors' samples.

The rearrangement links TRBV10-2 to TRBJ1-6; the D gene is possibly TRBD1 (5 bases). Per germline, CDR1 WSHSY and CDR2 SAAADI. Trimming shortened V by 7 bases and J by 2 bases, and 12 bases separated the two germline ends. The CDR3 has 15 amino acids. The CDR3: CASKFREPYNSPLHF. Here the CDR3 DNA reads TGCGCCAGCAAATTCAGGGAACCCTATAATTCACCCCTCCACTTT.

This chain uses TRBV7-9 with TRBJ1-2; maybe TRBD1 (5 bases). The V end lost 1 base, the J end lost 1 base, and 10 bases lay between the germline ends. Germline V gene lookup returns CDR1 SEHNR and CDR2 FQNEAQ (reference sequence). This CDR3 comprises 15 residues. CDR3 nucleotides: TGTGCCAGCAGCTTAGGAGGGACTCATAACTATGGCTACACCTTC. As protein: CASSLGGTHNYGYTF.

This clone showed up just once. The chain employs TRBV5-1 and TRBJ1-1; D is perhaps TRBD1 (5 bases). The V end lost 3 bases, the J end lost 0 bases, and 12 bases lay between the germline ends. The CDR3 is 15 residues long. Germline CDR1 and CDR2: SGHRS and YFSETQ. CDR3 protein: CASSSIQQVNTEAFF. The CDR3, as DNA: TGCGCCAGCAGCTCAATACAACAGGTGAACACTGAAGCTTTCTTT.

This sequence joins TRBV18 and TRBJ2-7; D perhaps matches TRBD2 (6 bases). Germline V gene sequence: CDR1 KGHSH, CDR2 LQKENI. There are 14 residues in the CDR3. V lost 2 bases to trimming and J lost 2 bases, with 10 bases between them. The CDR3 DNA reads as TGTGCCAGCTCACCAGGCGCGGGAACCTACGAGCAGTACTTC. As protein: CASSPGAGTYEQYF.

This clone was counted once. The chain links TRBV25-1 to TRBJ2-2; the D gene could be TRBD1 or TRBD2 (5 bases each). Trimming removed 8 bases from V and 0 bases from J, with 13 bases in between. The CDR3 is made up of 15 amino acids. CDR1 MGHDK and CDR2 SYGVNS come from the germline V gene. The CDR3, as DNA: TGTGCCAGCGGCACCGGGACCGCGAACACCGGGGAGCTGTTTTTT. It yields the protein CASGTGTANTGELFF. The full variable domain, in which reference TRBV25-1 and TRBJ2-2 provide the parts outside the CDR3, is EADIYQTPRYLVIGTGKKITLECSQTMGHDKMYWYQQDPGMELHLIHYSYGVNSTEKGDLSSESTVSRIRTEHFPLTLESARPSHTSQYLCASGTGTANTGELFFGEGSRLTVL.

This clone has a handful of counts. The chain uses TRBV6-6 and TRBJ1-4; D unresolved. Trimming shortened V by 0 bases and J by 2 bases, and 10 bases separated the two germline ends. Germline V gene sequence: CDR1 MNHNY, CDR2 SVGAGI (reference sequence). The CDR3 is made up of 16 amino acids. CDR3 loop: CASSYSTVGTNEKLFF. The DNA of the CDR3 is TGTGCCAGCAGTTACTCGACGGTTGGGACTAATGAAAAACTGTTTTTT.

With respect to this clone: Other nucleotide sequences from this sample produce the same CDR3. The CDR3 loop is CASSFGREETQYF. CDR3 sequence (DNA): TGTGCCAGCAGCTTTGGGAGGGAAGAGACCCAGTACTTC. The chain links TRBV7-3 to TRBJ2-5, with 7 bases aligning to TRBD2. This CDR3 has 13 amino acids. CDR1 is SGHTA, CDR2 FQGTGA, per germline. V shed 3 bases and J 3 bases; nucleotides not matched to a gene: 1. Variable domain in full (rest from reference TRBV7-3 and TRBJ2-5): GAGVSQTPSNKVTEKGKYVELRCDPISGHTALYWYRQSLGQGPEFLIYFQGTGAADDSGLPNDRFFAVRPEGSVSTLKIQRTERGDSAVYLCASSFGREETQYFGPGTRLLVL.

This chain joins TRBV6-4 and TRBJ2-7, with D possibly matching TRBD2 (6 bases). CDR3 length equals 14 residues. Germline CDR1 and CDR2: MRHNA and SNTAGT. Trimming cost V 4 bases and J 1 base, with 11 bases left between them. The CDR3 sequence: CASSVGGSSYEQYF. DNA for the CDR3: TGTGCCAGCAGTGTGGGGGGTTCGTCCTACGAGCAGTACTTC.

Details on this clone: The CDR3 ends on some other residue instead of the conserved phenylalanine or tryptophan, so this is likely a read error. The rearrangement uses TRBV7-2 and TRBJ1-6; a possible D gene is TRBD1 (5 bases). The CDR3 has 14 amino acids. Germline lookup yields CDR1 SGHTA and CDR2 FQGNSA. Trimming pared 4 bases from V and 9 bases from J, leaving 13 bases between. Written as DNA, the CDR3 is TGTGCCAGCAGCTCCCTTGGGGGGGTTTCACCCCTCCACCTT. It is translated as CASSSLGGVSPLHL.

The V call is TRBV4-2, the J call TRBJ2-1, with 12 nucleotides matching TRBD2. V gave up 4 bases and J gave up 5 bases; unmatched junction bases: 3. This CDR3 is built from 15 residues. Looked up from germline, CDR1 is LGHNA and CDR2 is YNFKEQ. DNA for the CDR3: TGTGCCAGCAGCCGAACTAGCGGGGGGAACAATGAGCAGTTCTTC. This codes for CASSRTSGGNNEQFF.

The rearrangement joins TRBV2 to TRBJ2-7; D may correspond to TRBD1 or TRBD2 (5 bases each). The CDR3 runs 12 residues. Germline V gene sequence: CDR1 SNHLY, CDR2 FYNNEI. Trimming removed 6 bases at V and 1 base at J, with 7 bases between. The CDR3 is CASRGDSYEQYF. The CDR3 DNA is TGTGCCAGCAGGGGGGATTCCTACGAGCAGTACTTC. Filled out from reference TRBV2 and TRBJ2-7, the complete variable domain reads EPEVTQTPSHQVTQMGQEVILRCVPISNHLYFYWYRQILGQKVEFLVSFYNNEISEKSEIFDDQFSVERPDGSNFTLKIRSTKLEDSAMYFCASRGDSYEQYFGPGTRLTVT.

The rearrangement uses TRBV4-3 and TRBJ1-5; D is possibly TRBD1 (5 bases). The CDR3 runs 17 residues. Trimming cost V 1 base and J 1 base, with 14 bases left between them. In germline, CDR1 is LGHNA, CDR2 YSLEER. The DNA for the CDR3 is TGCGCCAGCAGCCAAGGGGCCAGGGTTGGGAGCAATCAGCCCCAGCATTTT. Its translation is CASSQGARVGSNQPQHF.

In nucleotides, the CDR3 is TGCAGTGCTGTTCAATCCTACGAGCAGTACTTC. Translation gives CSAVQSYEQYF. The rearrangement uses TRBV20-1 and TRBJ2-7; D is ambiguous. Germline V gene sequence: CDR1 DFQATT, CDR2 SNEGSKA (reference sequence). Deletions cut 5 bases from V and 1 base from J, with 6 bases between. The CDR3 spans 11 residues.

This chain joins TRBV4-3 and TRBJ1-6, with 10 bases matching TRBD1. Germline-derived CDR1 and CDR2 are LGHNA and YSLEER. There are 17 residues in the CDR3. V shed 4 bases, J shed 7 bases, and the junction held 10 bases outside the gene matches. The CDR3 here is CASSLGQGNAKNSPLHF. CDR3 nucleotides: TGCGCCAGCAGCCTGGGACAGGGGAATGCGAAGAATTCACCCCTCCACTTT.

This clone was detected only once. V and J are TRBV9 and TRBJ2-2; D gene uncertain. The CDR3 covers 15 residues. The V gene's germline CDR1 is SGDLS and CDR2 YYNGEE. Trimming removed 4 bases from V and 3 bases from J, with 13 bases in between. CDR3 loop: CASSKEGRYTGELFF. The CDR3 region has the DNA TGTGCCAGCAGCAAGGAAGGGCGGTACACCGGGGAGCTGTTTTTT.

This clone was detected only once. The gene calls are TRBV5-4 and TRBJ2-1, with D maybe TRBD1 (6 bases). V gave up 4 bases and J gave up 1 base, with 12 bases separating them. Germline V gives CDR1 SGHNT, CDR2 YYREEE (reference sequence). This CDR3 has 15 amino acids. The CDR3 region is CASSSPGTSYNEQFF. The DNA of the CDR3 is TGTGCCAGCAGCAGTCCCGGGACATCCTACAATGAGCAGTTCTTC. Looking up the rest from reference TRBV5-4 and TRBJ2-1 gives the full variable domain: ETGVTQSPTHLIKTRGQQVTLRCSSQSGHNTVSWYQQALGQGPQFIFQYYREEENGRGNFPPRFSGLQFPNYSSELNVNALELDDSALYLCASSSPGTSYNEQFFGPGTRLTVL.

V usage is TRBV15 and J usage is TRBJ2-1, with 10 bases fitting TRBD1. The CDR3 contains 16 residues. The ends lost 6 bases at V and 8 bases at J; junction bases unmatched: 13. Germline CDR1 reads LNHNV; CDR2 reads YYDKDF (reference sequence). The DNA for the CDR3 is TGTGCCACCAGTCCATTTGGGGGACAGGGGTCCGATGAGCAGTTCTTC. It translates to CATSPFGGQGSDEQFF.